This T cell receptor (beta chain) was identified in a study of control samples from healthy donors and cancer patients. Some clones are missing from TCRdb's copy, which holds only in-frame ones; the method was immunoSEQ multiplex PCR. This repertoire shows 160,000 or so clones, 95% to 96% found once; its top ten account for over 0.9%. The CDR3 consists of 17 residues. V lost 0 bases to trimming and J lost 5 bases, with 14 bases between them. Germline CDR1 and CDR2: MNHEY and SMNVEV (reference sequence). The TCR was taken from a woman aged 30 to 39 in good health. This sequence joins TRBV27 and TRBJ1-6; TRBD1 might be the D (6 bases). The sample was blood. CDR3 region: CASSLSGGGLNNSPLHF. In DNA form, the CDR3 reads TGTGCCAGCAGTTTATCAGGGGGTGGCCTTAATAATTCACCCCTCCACTTT.